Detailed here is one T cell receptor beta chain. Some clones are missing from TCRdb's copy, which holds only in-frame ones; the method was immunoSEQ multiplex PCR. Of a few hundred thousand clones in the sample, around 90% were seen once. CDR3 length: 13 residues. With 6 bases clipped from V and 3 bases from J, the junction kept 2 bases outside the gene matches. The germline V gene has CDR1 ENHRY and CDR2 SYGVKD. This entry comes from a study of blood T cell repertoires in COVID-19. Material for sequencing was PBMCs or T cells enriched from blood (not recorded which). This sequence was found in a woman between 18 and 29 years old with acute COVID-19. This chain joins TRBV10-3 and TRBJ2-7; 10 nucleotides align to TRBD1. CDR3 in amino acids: CAISDRGLYEQYF. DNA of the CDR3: TGTGCCATCAGCGACAGGGGGCTCTACGAGCAGTACTTC.